Listed here are 19 T cell receptor beta chains from one sample, sequenced in a study of blood T cell repertoires in COVID-19. Assay used: immunoSEQ multiplex PCR; TCRdb lists only in-frame clones, some missing. This sample has approximately 360,000 clones, with 70% to 90% found just once. Sequencing was done on a sample of PBMCs or T cells enriched from blood (not recorded which). The receptors were sampled from a woman in her 30s with acute COVID-19.

This chain uses TRBV19 with TRBJ1-1, with D hard to call. CDR1 is LNHDA and CDR2 is SQIVND in the germline V gene (reference sequence). The CDR3 length is 14 residues. Trimming took 2 bases from V and 3 from J, leaving 10 bases between them. The CDR3 nucleotides are TGTGCCAGTAGTATACAGGAGGGCTACACTGAAGCTTTCTTT. This codes for CASSIQEGYTEAFF.

The rearrangement joins TRBV24-1 to TRBJ2-3; a possible D gene is TRBD1 (5 bases). This CDR3 has 17 residues. The germline V and J ends were trimmed by 2 bases and 4 bases, with 18 bases remaining between them. Germline assignment: CDR1 KGHDR and CDR2 SFDVKD. CDR3 amino acids: CATSDSLGAPGADTQYF. The DNA for the CDR3 is TGTGCCACCAGTGATTCCCTAGGGGCGCCTGGCGCAGATACGCAGTATTTT.

The chain combines TRBV7-3 with TRBJ2-3; 9 bases map to TRBD2. The CDR3 is 16 amino acids. V was pared by 2 bases and J by 10 bases, with 13 bases of the junction left unmatched. Germline lookup yields CDR1 SGHTA and CDR2 FQGTGA. The CDR3 sequence is CASSLEGTAGGLAQYF. The CDR3 DNA reads TGTGCCAGCAGCTTAGAAGGAACAGCGGGGGGCCTAGCGCAGTATTTT.

The chain links TRBV7-6 to TRBJ1-2; TRBD1 aligns across 9 bases. V shed 3 bases, J shed 2 bases, and the junction held 4 bases outside the gene matches. The CDR3 is 15 amino acids. Germline CDR1 and CDR2: SGHVS and FNYEAQ. The CDR3 loop is CASSFGDRENYGYTF. CDR3 in DNA: TGTGCCAGCAGCTTTGGGGACAGGGAGAACTATGGCTACACCTTC. Using reference TRBV7-6 and TRBJ1-2 for the parts outside the CDR3, the full variable domain is GAGVSQSPRYKVTKRGQDVALRCDPISGHVSLYWYRQALGQGPEFLTYFNYEAQQDKSGLPNDRFSAERPEGSISTLTIQRTEQRDSAMYRCASSFGDRENYGYTFGSGTRLTVV.

This chain joins TRBV11-2 and TRBJ2-1; weak D call: TRBD1 (5 bases). Germline V gene lookup returns CDR1 SGHAT and CDR2 FQNNGV. The length of the CDR3 is 13 residues. The germline V and J ends were trimmed by 0 bases and 10 bases, with 10 bases remaining between them. CDR3 in amino acids: CASSLDHGAEQFF. CDR3 DNA sequence: TGTGCCAGCAGCTTAGATCATGGGGCGGAGCAGTTCTTC.

The V and J genes are TRBV2 and TRBJ2-7; D not resolved. The CDR3 totals 13 residues. Germline-derived CDR1 and CDR2 are SNHLY and FYNNEI. V gave up 1 base and J gave up 0 bases, with 4 bases separating them. The CDR3 region has the DNA TGTGCCAGCAGTGAAGACAGCTCCTACGAGCAGTACTTC. Amino acids: CASSEDSSYEQYF.

The rearrangement links TRBV7-2 to TRBJ2-7; perhaps TRBD2 as D (6 bases). V lost 6 bases and J lost 2, with 14 bases in between. The CDR3 is 14 residues long. Germline V lookup: CDR1 SGHTA, CDR2 FQGNSA. In DNA form, the CDR3 reads TGTGCCAGCAGAAGGGACTTCCGAGCCTACGAGCAGTACTTC. Its protein product is CASRRDFRAYEQYF.

The gene calls are TRBV7-9 and TRBJ1-1; unclear D gene. Germline CDR1 SEHNR, CDR2 FQNEAQ (reference sequence). The V gene lost 4 bases and the J gene lost 1 base, with 13 bases spanning the gap. The CDR3 is 15 residues long. Here the CDR3 DNA reads TGTGCCAGCAGCTCGTTCAGTTCCCCGAACACTGAAGCTTTCTTT. Encoded protein: CASSSFSSPNTEAFF.

The chain recombines TRBV19 with TRBJ2-2; possible D gene TRBD1, 5 bases. The germline V and J ends were trimmed by 3 bases and 4 bases, with 18 bases remaining between them. Looked up from germline, CDR1 is LNHDA and CDR2 is SQIVND (reference sequence). The CDR3 is 17 amino acids. The CDR3 DNA reads as TGTGCCAGTAGTATGGGTTACGTACAGGTCACCACCGGGGAGCTGTTTTTT. This translates into CASSMGYVQVTTGELFF.

This chain connects TRBV2 to TRBJ1-2; 9 nucleotides match TRBD1. The J segment lost 6 bases and the V segment lost 3 bases, leaving 2 bases of the junction unmatched. This CDR3 region has 13 residues. The germline gives CDR1 SNHLY, CDR2 FYNNEI. The CDR3 protein is CASSEDRGHGYTF. In DNA, the CDR3 is TGTGCCAGCAGTGAGGACAGGGGCCATGGCTACACCTTC.

A word on this clone: An end of the junction differs from the germline gene, which may be a read error. The CDR3 bases are TGTACCAGCAGTTTCTTCAATCAGCCCCAGCATTTT. It yields the protein CTSSFFNQPQHF. V and J are TRBV12-3 or TRBV12-4 and TRBJ1-5; no firm D call. This CDR3 contains 12 residues.

The chain couples TRBV27 to TRBJ2-4; D might be TRBD1 (6 bases). V lost 5 bases to trimming and J lost 1 base, with 12 bases between them. The V gene's germline CDR1 is MNHEY and CDR2 SMNVEV (reference sequence). CDR3 length: 15 amino acids. The chain's CDR3 is CASSAGAVAKNIQYF. The CDR3 coding sequence is TGTGCCAGCAGTGCAGGGGCTGTGGCCAAAAACATTCAGTACTTC.

This chain links TRBV24-1 with TRBJ1-2; 9 bases fit TRBD1. This CDR3 spans 13 amino acids. The junction had 9 bases not matched to a gene; V was cut back by 7 bases and J by 10 bases. The germline gives CDR1 KGHDR, CDR2 SFDVKD. CDR3 in amino acids: CATSPGQGGPYTF. Written as DNA, the CDR3 is TGTGCCACCAGCCCGGGACAGGGTGGGCCCTACACCTTC.

This clone was counted only a few times. J is TRBJ2-1 and V is TRBV5-1, with TRBD2 as a possible D gene (6 bases). Germline V CDR1 and CDR2: SGHRS, YFSETQ. This CDR3 region has 14 residues. Trimming pared 3 bases from V and 0 bases from J, leaving 7 bases between. DNA for the CDR3: TGCGCCAGCAGCTCGGGGGACTCCTACAATGAGCAGTTCTTC. Its protein product is CASSSGDSYNEQFF.

The rearrangement joins TRBV9 to TRBJ2-1; the D gene is possibly TRBD2 (6 bases). With 4 bases removed from V and 0 bases from J, the gap between germline ends came to 11 bases. In germline, CDR1 is SGDLS, CDR2 YYNGEE. This CDR3 has 15 residues. The CDR3 DNA sequence: TGTGCCAGCAGCCAAGACGGGGGCTCCTACAATGAGCAGTTCTTC. Its protein product is CASSQDGGSYNEQFF.

The chain joins TRBV27 to TRBJ1-2; TRBD1 is a possible D gene (6 bases). This CDR3 region has 16 residues. V was shortened by 3 bases and J by 7 bases, with 21 bases between the two germline ends. The germline V gene encodes CDR1 MNHEY and CDR2 SMNVEV (reference sequence). The CDR3: CASSFSLGHDLAGYTF. The CDR3 DNA is TGTGCCAGCAGTTTCTCCTTGGGACACGATTTAGCTGGCTACACCTTC.

A few counts support this clone. The chain carries TRBV5-1 and TRBJ2-7, with a possible D match to TRBD1 (5 bases). V was clipped by 0 bases and J by 6 bases, with 10 bases between them. CDR1 SGHRS and CDR2 YFSETQ come from the germline V gene. The CDR3 spans 13 residues. This CDR3 reads CASSLVGVREQYF. The CDR3 DNA follows: TGCGCCAGCAGCTTGGTAGGGGTTCGCGAGCAGTACTTC.

Here the CDR3 reads CATSSPGRGRDTQYF. In DNA form, the CDR3 reads TGTGCCACCAGTAGCCCAGGGAGGGGAAGGGATACGCAGTATTTT. The chain recombines TRBV24-1 with TRBJ2-3; 7 bases agree with TRBD2. V lost 6 bases to trimming and J lost 6 bases; unmatched junction nucleotides: 11. Germline lookup yields CDR1 KGHDR and CDR2 SFDVKD. This CDR3 has 15 residues.

The chain employs TRBV9 and TRBJ1-3; D gene uncertain. This CDR3 is 14 amino acids long. Germline CDR1 is SGDLS and CDR2 is YYNGEE. Trimming shortened V by 3 bases and J by 3 bases, and 10 bases separated the two germline ends. CDR3 DNA: TGTGCCAGCAGCGCCCGGGAGAATGGAAACACCATATATTTT. This sequence encodes CASSARENGNTIYF.